A selection of T cell receptor beta chains follows, all from one sample in a study of T cell responses to AZD1222 COVID-19 vaccine. Method: immunoSEQ multiplex PCR; TCRdb's copy keeps in-frame clones and lacks some. The sample carries about 130,000 clones, 75% to 90% recorded once. Sequenced material: peripheral blood, taken on day 0 of AZD1222 vaccination. The source is an adult in good health. Each CDR3 is given with its conserved first and last residue. The D gene is left open where the match is weak. The listing skips clone size in some rows; elsewhere it reads once, few, many or a size class.

J,size,V,length,D,CDR3,DNA
TRBJ1-2,.,TRBV30,10,.,CAWSGPGYTF,TGTGCCTGGAGCGGACCCGGCTACACCTTC
TRBJ1-5,.,TRBV6-5,15,.,CASSYGQYSNQPQHF,TGTGCCAGCAGTTACGGGCAGTATAGCAATCAGCCCCAGCATTTT
TRBJ1-1,.,TRBV3-1/TRBV3-2,13,.,CASSGTLNTEAFF,TGTGCCAGCAGCGGCACTCTGAACACTGAAGCTTTCTTT
TRBJ2-7,.,TRBV18,14,TRBD2,CASSLSSGAVEQYF,TGTGCCAGCTCGCTTTCTAGCGGGGCTGTCGAGCAGTACTTC
TRBJ1-4,.,TRBV11-2,13,.,CASSSGTIEKLFF,TGTGCCAGCAGCTCCGGGACAATTGAAAAACTGTTTTTT
TRBJ1-2,.,TRBV7-2,17,.,CASSLAPQARLDYGYTF,TGTGCCAGCAGCTTAGCACCCCAAGCGCGCTTGGACTATGGCTACACCTTC
TRBJ1-2,.,TRBV28,15,TRBD1,CASNLQGALNYGYTF,TGTGCCAGCAACTTACAGGGGGCGCTTAACTATGGCTACACCTTC
TRBJ1-2,.,TRBV5-3,13,.,CARGLGRSGCYTF,TGTGCCAGAGGTCTCGGCCGCTCGGGATGCTACACCTTC
TRBJ1-1,.,TRBV6-5,13,.,CAVQPNLNTEAFF,TGTGCCGTTCAACCGAATCTGAACACTGAAGCTTTCTTT
TRBJ1-1,.,TRBV7-3,15,.,CASSLTYGVITEAFF,TGTGCCAGCAGCTTAACATACGGAGTTATAACTGAAGCTTTCTTT
TRBJ1-6,.,TRBV18,18,.,CASSSQTRGHPNNSPLHF,TGTGCCAGCTCATCGCAGACGAGGGGTCATCCCAATAATTCACCCCTCCACTTT
TRBJ1-3,few,TRBV7-9,11,.,CASTARDTIYF,TGTGCCAGCACCGCGAGGGACACCATATATTTT
TRBJ1-2,.,TRBV7-9,14,.,CASELGNRVYGYTF,TGTGCCAGCGAGCTTGGGAACAGGGTCTATGGCTACACCTTC
TRBJ2-1,.,TRBV9,14,TRBD2,CASSGSGGYNEQFF,TGTGCCAGCAGCGGTAGCGGGGGCTACAATGAGCAGTTCTTC
TRBJ1-1,.,TRBV18,17,.,CASSLRRIETMNTEAFF,TGTGCCAGCTCACTCCGACGAATCGAAACCATGAACACTGAAGCTTTCTTT
TRBJ2-1,.,TRBV6-5,13,.,CASNRGGVSEQFF,TGTGCCAGCAACCGCGGTGGGGTTAGTGAGCAGTTCTTC
TRBJ2-1,.,TRBV11-2,16,TRBD1,CASSDSNRGRWDEQFF,TGTGCCAGCAGCGATAGCAACAGGGGCCGGTGGGATGAGCAGTTCTTC
TRBJ2-2,.,TRBV29-1,15,.,CSVGSLIPNTGELFF,TGCAGCGTTGGATCCCTCATCCCGAACACCGGGGAGCTGTTTTTT
TRBJ1-1,.,TRBV18,13,.,CASSPQVQNEAFF,TGTGCCAGCTCACCACAAGTTCAGAATGAAGCTTTCTTT
TRBJ1-2,.,TRBV9,17,TRBD1,CASSVGGAAGGNYGYTF,TGTGCCAGCAGCGTAGGTGGGGCAGCAGGGGGTAACTATGGCTACACCTTC
TRBJ2-7,.,TRBV7-9,13,.,CASSQRHSYEQYF,TGTGCCAGCAGCCAGAGACACTCTTACGAGCAGTACTTC
TRBJ1-2,.,TRBV7-9,11,TRBD1,CASSTTGDYTF,TGTGCCAGCAGCACGACAGGGGACTACACCTTC
TRBJ2-3,many,TRBV7-9,16,.,CASSLDPGLITDTQYF,TGTGCCAGCAGCCTAGATCCGGGACTCATCACAGATACGCAGTATTTT
TRBJ1-6,.,TRBV5-1,13,.,CASSLQGNSPLHF,TGCGCCAGCAGCTTACAGGGCAATTCACCCCTCCACTTT
TRBJ1-2,few,TRBV9,14,.,CASSPDTSYRGYTF,TGTGCCAGCAGCCCCGATACTAGTTATCGGGGCTACACCTTC
TRBJ2-7,.,TRBV27,15,TRBD1,CASSPRGTGAYEQYF,TGTGCCAGCAGTCCCCGTGGGACAGGGGCCTACGAGCAGTACTTC
TRBJ2-7,.,TRBV10-3,15,TRBD1,CAISEGDRGSYEQYF,TGTGCCATCAGTGAAGGGGACAGAGGTTCCTACGAGCAGTACTTC
TRBJ2-7,once,TRBV10-3,15,TRBD1,CAIGGVGTASYEQYF,TGTGCCATCGGTGGGGTCGGGACAGCCTCTTACGAGCAGTACTTC
TRBJ1-5,.,TRBV18,15,.,CASSPPSQNNQPQHF,TGTGCCAGCTCACCACCGTCTCAGAACAATCAGCCCCAGCATTTT
TRBJ2-2,.,TRBV10-2,16,.,CASSEWGSKDTGELFF,TGCGCCAGCAGTGAGTGGGGTTCCAAGGACACCGGGGAGCTGTTTTTT
TRBJ2-5,once,TRBV24-1,13,.,CATSDPPAETQYF,TGTGCCACCAGTGACCCTCCTGCCGAGACCCAGTACTTC